The clone carrying this TCR beta chain was seen more than once but under ten times. The antigen remains unidentified. Individual cDNA molecules received unique molecular identifiers during library preparation. Each CDR3 protein is one row after TCRdb ran MiXCR on the 5' RACE reads. The sample includes some 100,000 distinct CDR3 sequences, about 14% of them seen just once. The V segment lost 4 bases and the J segment 2 bases; nucleotides outside the gene matches: 4. CDR3 length equals 13 residues. Germline CDR1 SQVTM, CDR2 ANQGSEA. The data stem from a study of early T cells in non-severe SARS-CoV-2 infection. Broader study findings: Anti-spike CD8 responses were favored by VDJdb matching, which missed private and CD4 specificities.

The gene calls are TRBV29-1 and TRBJ2-5; 7 bases line up with TRBD2. The clonotype comes from an adult who was a healthcare worker with PCR-confirmed SARS-CoV-2 infection or an uninfected control (not recorded which). The sequenced sample was whole blood. DNA of the CDR3: TGCAGCGTTGTGGGAGGGCCACAAGAGACCCAGTACTTC. Its translation: CSVVGGPQETQYF.